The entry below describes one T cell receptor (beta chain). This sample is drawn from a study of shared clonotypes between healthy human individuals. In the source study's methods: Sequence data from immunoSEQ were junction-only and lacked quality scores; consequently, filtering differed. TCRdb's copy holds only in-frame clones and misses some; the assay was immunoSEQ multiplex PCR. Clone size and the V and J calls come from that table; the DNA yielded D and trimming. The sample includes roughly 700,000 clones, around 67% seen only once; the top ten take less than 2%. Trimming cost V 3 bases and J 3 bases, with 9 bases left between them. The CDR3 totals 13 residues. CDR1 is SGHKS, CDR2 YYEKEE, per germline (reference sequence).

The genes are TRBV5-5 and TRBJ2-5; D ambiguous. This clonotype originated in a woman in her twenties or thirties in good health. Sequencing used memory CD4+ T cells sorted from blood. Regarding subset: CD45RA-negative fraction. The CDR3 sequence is CASSSSLEETQYF. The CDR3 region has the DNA TGTGCCAGCAGCTCCTCTTTAGAAGAGACCCAGTACTTC.